These 7 T cell receptor beta chains were all obtained from the same sample, sequenced in a study of molecular identifiers for immune sequencing clone quantification. TCRdb recomputed calls from the PCR reads with MiXCR, one row per CDR3 protein. The table records about 500,000 distinct CDR3 sequences, around 23% of them present only once. Sequencing used naive CD8+ T cells from blood, with Jurkat cell RNA spiked in. Subset meaning: FACS-sorted CD8+CD4-CCR7+CD45RA+ naive T cells. The receptors stem from a human donor in good health. Some libraries in this study had Jurkat cell RNA spiked in.

The chain carries TRBV12-3 or TRBV12-4 and TRBJ1-6, with 8 bases matching TRBD1. The CDR3 runs to 14 residues. Germline trimming cut 4 bases from V and 8 bases from J; bases unmatched to any gene: 4. CDR3 amino acids: CASSSAGGDSPLHF. In nucleotides, the CDR3 is TGTGCCAGCAGTTCGGCAGGGGGCGATTCACCCCTCCACTTT.

This clonotype was counted ten times or more. The chain uses TRBV9 and TRBJ1-1; no reliable D call. CDR1 is SGDLS, CDR2 YYNGEE, per germline. The CDR3 extends over 15 amino acids. Deletions cut 0 bases from V and 0 bases from J, with 9 bases between. CDR3 sequence (DNA): TGTGCCAGCAGCGTAGCGGCGGGAATGAACACTGAAGCTTTCTTT. Translation: CASSVAAGMNTEAFF.

There are many counts of this clonotype. The rearrangement uses TRBV7-9 and TRBJ1-1, with D possibly matching TRBD1 (6 bases). Germline CDR1 and CDR2: SEHNR and FQNEAQ (reference sequence). The CDR3 spans 14 residues. Trimming cost V 0 bases and J 8 bases, with 13 bases left between them. The CDR3 DNA follows: TGTGCCAGCAGCTTAGCGCTGACAGGAAGGGAAGCTTTCTTT. Translated: CASSLALTGREAFF.

This clonotype has ten or more counts. This sequence joins TRBV5-6 and TRBJ2-3; possibly TRBD2 for D (5 bases). The germline gives CDR1 SGHDT, CDR2 YYEEEE. The CDR3 sequence is 14 residues long. V was clipped by 3 bases and J by 1 base, with 9 bases between them. The CDR3, as DNA: TGTGCCAGCAGCTCTAGCCGACGCACAGATACGCAGTATTTT. Translating gives CASSSSRRTDTQYF.

This clonotype turned up a few times. V usage is TRBV24-1 and J usage is TRBJ1-5; TRBD1 is a possible D gene (6 bases). Germline CDR1 KGHDR, CDR2 SFDVKD. V dropped 4 bases and J dropped 4 bases, with 10 bases sitting between them. The CDR3 is 14 residues long. The CDR3 region is CATSEQGQNQPQHF. Written as DNA, the CDR3 is TGTGCCACCAGTGAACAGGGCCAAAATCAGCCCCAGCATTTT.

This chain connects TRBV5-6 to TRBJ1-5, with 8 positions matching TRBD1. The CDR3 spans 15 residues. CDR1 and CDR2 (germline): SGHDT, YYEEEE. V shed 1 base, J shed 5 bases, and the junction held 5 bases outside the gene matches. The CDR3 DNA reads TGTGCCAGCAGCTTGCGCCAGGGGGCCTATCAGCCCCAGCATTTT. Residues: CASSLRQGAYQPQHF.

This clonotype has at least ten counts. An end of the junction differs from the germline gene, which may be a read error. V and J are TRBV11-1 and TRBJ2-7; 8 nucleotides match TRBD1. This CDR3 has 14 amino acids. Per germline, CDR1 SGHAT and CDR2 FQDESV (reference sequence). The CDR3 region has the DNA TGCGCCAGCAGCACCGGACAGGGAACCTACGAGCAGTACTTC. Amino acid sequence: CASSTGQGTYEQYF.